The 30 T cell receptor beta chains reported below all come from one sample, sequenced in a study of T cell changes during pregnancy in multiple sclerosis. This table comes from immunoSEQ multiplex PCR, and its TCRdb copy is limited to in-frame clones, with some not included. This sample yields 65,000 to 85,000 clones, of which roughly nine tenths are seen a single time; under 1.5% belongs to the top ten. This specimen consisted of peripheral blood, obtained in the second trimester of pregnancy. The source is a female donor with multiple sclerosis, enrolled in a pregnancy study.

This rearrangement joins TRBV25-1 to TRBJ2-2; D not certain. Trimming stripped 5 bases from V and 0 bases from J, with 10 bases between. CDR1 is MGHDK and CDR2 is SYGVNS in the germline V gene. The CDR3 sequence is 15 residues long. For the CDR3, the DNA is TGTGCCAGCAGTTACAGTGCAGCGAACACCGGGGAGCTGTTTTTT. It specifies CASSYSAANTGELFF. The full variable domain, its missing parts supplied by reference TRBV25-1 and TRBJ2-2, is EADIYQTPRYLVIGTGKKITLECSQTMGHDKMYWYQQDPGMELHLIHYSYGVNSTEKGDLSSESTVSRIRTEHFPLTLESARPSHTSQYLCASSYSAANTGELFFGEGSRLTVL.

The chain is built from TRBV30 and TRBJ2-6; TRBD1 matches at 9 bases. Unmatched junction bases numbered 5, after V lost 2 bases and J lost 0 bases. Germline CDR1 is GTSNPN and CDR2 is SVGIG (reference sequence). This CDR3 is 17 amino acids long. The CDR3 sequence: CAWSLTGGYSGANVLTF. DNA of the CDR3: TGTGCCTGGAGTTTGACAGGGGGTTACTCTGGGGCCAACGTCCTGACTTTC.

The J gene is TRBJ1-1, the V gene TRBV19; no clear D gene. The CDR3 loop spans 13 amino acids. The V end lost 11 bases, the J end lost 4 bases, and 17 bases lay between the germline ends. Germline CDR1 is LNHDA and CDR2 is SQIVND (reference sequence). The chain's CDR3 is CAAGYFGSTEAFF. The CDR3 DNA follows: TGTGCCGCCGGGTACTTCGGTAGCACTGAAGCTTTCTTT.

The rearrangement uses TRBV18 and TRBJ2-7; 11 nucleotides match TRBD2. This CDR3 contains 17 residues. Germline-derived CDR1 and CDR2 are KGHSH and LQKENI. With 6 bases clipped from V and 1 base from J, the junction kept 11 bases outside the gene matches. The CDR3 here is CASSAPLTSGGSYEQYF. CDR3 DNA sequence: TGTGCCAGCTCCGCTCCACTCACTAGCGGGGGATCCTACGAGCAGTACTTC.

This clone was observed a single time. V and J are TRBV10-3 and TRBJ2-5; TRBD2 agrees at 7 bases. The CDR3 is made up of 19 amino acids. Germline CDR1 reads ENHRY; CDR2 reads SYGVKD. V lost 3 bases, J lost 1 base, and 17 bases stayed unmatched. CDR3 nucleotides: TGTGCCATCAGTGACCGCCCAGCGGGATTATCTTGGGGCCAAGAGACCCAGTACTTC. Translation gives CAISDRPAGLSWGQETQYF.

The chain is built from TRBV7-2 and TRBJ2-3; D possibly corresponds to TRBD1 (5 bases). The CDR3 covers 15 residues. Trimming removed 6 bases from V and 0 bases from J, with 13 bases in between. Germline CDR1 and CDR2: SGHTA and FQGNSA. In nucleotides, the CDR3 is TGTGCCAGCAGACTTCCGACAGCTAGCACAGATACGCAGTATTTT. It specifies CASRLPTASTDTQYF. Together with reference TRBV7-2 and TRBJ2-3, the CDR3 gives the full variable domain: GAGVSQSPSNKVTEKGKDVELRCDPISGHTALYWYRQSLGQGLEFLIYFQGNSAPDKSGLPSDRFSAERTGGSVSTLTIQRTQQEDSAVYLCASRLPTASTDTQYFGPGTRLTVL.

In this sample, this clone turned up a few times. The genes are TRBV30 and TRBJ1-5, with 7 positions matching TRBD1. The germline gives CDR1 GTSNPN, CDR2 SVGIG (reference sequence). Unmatched junction bases numbered 2, after V lost 1 base and J lost 5 bases. The CDR3 covers 13 residues. This chain's CDR3 is CAWSGDRDQPQHF. CDR3 coding DNA: TGTGCCTGGAGTGGGGACAGAGATCAGCCCCAGCATTTT.

In the case of this clone: The same CDR3 can be traced to other DNA sequences in this sample. CDR3 region: CASSLGYEQYF. The CDR3, as DNA: TGTGCCAGCTCTCTCGGGTACGAGCAGTACTTC. The V call is TRBV18, the J call TRBJ2-7, with D unresolved. V lost 6 bases, J lost 4 bases, and 7 bases lay in between. The germline CDR1 and CDR2 sequences are KGHSH and LQKENI. This CDR3 is 11 amino acids long.

CDR3 residues: CASSRTSLAGPRADTQYF. The DNA of the CDR3 is TGCGCCAGCAGCCGGACGTCACTAGCGGGTCCTAGGGCAGATACGCAGTATTTT. This chain links TRBV5-1 with TRBJ2-3; TRBD2 matches 9 bases. Germline CDR1 reads SGHRS; CDR2 reads YFSETQ. This CDR3 spans 18 amino acids. With V trimmed by 4 bases and J by 4 bases, 16 bases remained unmatched.

V is TRBV4-2 and J is TRBJ1-5; 8 bases are a match to TRBD1. With V trimmed by 4 bases and J by 2 bases, 1 base remained unmatched. CDR3 length: 14 amino acids. Germline CDR1 is LGHNA and CDR2 is YNFKEQ. CDR3 coding DNA: TGTGCCAGCAGCCCGACAGGGGGCAATCAGCCCCAGCATTTT. This encodes CASSPTGGNQPQHF.

The genes are TRBV2 and TRBJ2-7; 9 nucleotides align to TRBD1. The length of the CDR3 is 14 residues. After removal of 6 bases from V and 1 base from J, the junction contained 4 bases not matched to a gene. Germline CDR1 reads SNHLY; CDR2 reads FYNNEI. The CDR3 spells CASSSGTGSYEQYF. CDR3 nucleotide sequence: TGTGCCAGCAGCTCCGGGACAGGGTCCTACGAGCAGTACTTC.

The chain links TRBV6-1 to TRBJ2-1; D gene unclear. Trimming removed 1 base from V and 4 bases from J, with 5 bases in between. There are 13 residues in the CDR3. Germline V gene sequence: CDR1 MNHNS, CDR2 SASEGT. CDR3 DNA: TGTGCCAGCAGTGAAGGGGCGTACAATGAGCAGTTCTTC. Translation gives CASSEGAYNEQFF.

V usage is TRBV2 and J usage is TRBJ2-7; D uncertain. CDR3 length: 14 residues. Per germline, CDR1 SNHLY and CDR2 FYNNEI. V lost 5 bases, J lost 0 bases, and 11 bases lay in between. This CDR3 reads CASSQQQSSYEQYF. CDR3 nucleotide sequence: TGTGCCAGCAGTCAACAGCAGAGCTCCTACGAGCAGTACTTC.

The chain couples TRBV5-6 to TRBJ1-5; perhaps TRBD1 as D (6 bases). The CDR3 sequence is 17 residues long. V lost 0 bases and J 9 bases, leaving 22 bases between the germline ends. Germline loops: CDR1 SGHDT, CDR2 YYEEEE. DNA for the CDR3: TGTGCCAGCAGCTTGGCCCGGGGAAATGCGATCAGGGGGCCCCAGCATTTT. Its protein product is CASSLARGNAIRGPQHF.

This rearrangement joins TRBV5-1 to TRBJ2-1, with TRBD2 matching 8 bases. The CDR3 is 19 residues long. The junction had 17 bases not matched to a gene; V was cut back by 2 bases and J by 4 bases. Looked up from germline, CDR1 is SGHRS and CDR2 is YFSETQ. The CDR3 is CASSFQGGTRSMGYNEQFF. In DNA, the CDR3 is TGCGCCAGCAGCTTCCAGGGTGGGACTAGAAGTATGGGATACAATGAGCAGTTCTTC.

This chain links TRBV29-1 with TRBJ1-3; the D is unclear. V was shortened by 2 bases and J by 0 bases, with 5 bases between the two germline ends. The CDR3 extends over 13 amino acids. Germline V CDR1 and CDR2: SQVTM, ANQGSEA. The CDR3 region has the DNA TGCAGCGTTGAACCAGGCTCTGGAAACACCATATATTTT. Translating gives CSVEPGSGNTIYF.

V usage is TRBV23-1 and J usage is TRBJ1-4; 7 bases are shared with TRBD1. TRBV23-1 carries the ORF label, with uncertain function. The CDR3 runs 19 residues. Trimming took 2 bases from V and 0 from J; bases not matched to a gene: 12. In DNA form, the CDR3 reads TGCGCCAGCAGTCAAGCGGACAGGTTTGCCGACACAACTAATGAAAAACTGTTTTTT. The encoded protein is CASSQADRFADTTNEKLFF.

V and J are TRBV11-2 and TRBJ2-2, with unresolved D. V dropped 1 base and J dropped 8 bases, with 8 bases sitting between them. Germline CDR1 is SGHAT and CDR2 is FQNNGV. This CDR3 is 13 amino acids long. CDR3 loop: CASSLVSLGELFF. Written as DNA, the CDR3 is TGTGCCAGCAGCTTAGTCTCTCTAGGGGAGCTGTTTTTT.

The V gene is TRBV6-5, the J gene TRBJ2-7, with 8 bases aligning to TRBD1. The CDR3 has 12 amino acids. V lost 5 bases to trimming and J lost 6 bases; unmatched junction nucleotides: 3. CDR1 and CDR2 (germline): MNHEY, SVGAGI. The DNA for the CDR3 is TGTGCCAGCAGTCCGGACAGGGCCGAGCAGTACTTC. It yields the protein CASSPDRAEQYF.

This chain connects TRBV7-9 to TRBJ2-7; 8 bases are a match to TRBD1. V lost 2 bases to trimming and J lost 5 bases; unmatched junction nucleotides: 8. CDR1 is SEHNR and CDR2 is FQNEAQ in the germline V gene (reference sequence). The CDR3 totals 15 residues. The CDR3 DNA follows: TGTGCCAGCAGCTTAAAGAGTCAGGGGGCCCACGAGCAGTACTTC. The encoded protein is CASSLKSQGAHEQYF.

This clone has only one observation. CDR3 nucleotide sequence: TGTGCCAGCAGGGGGACAGGATTTGGCAGCAATCAGCCCCAGCATTTT. Translated: CASRGTGFGSNQPQHF. The chain carries TRBV2 and TRBJ1-5, with TRBD1 identical over 8 bases. The CDR3 contains 16 residues. V was clipped by 6 bases and J by 1 base; unmatched bases: 8. Germline V gene data show CDR1 as SNHLY and CDR2 as FYNNEI. Combining the CDR3 with reference TRBV2 and TRBJ1-5 gives the whole variable domain EPEVTQTPSHQVTQMGQEVILRCVPISNHLYFYWYRQILGQKVEFLVSFYNNEISEKSEIFDDQFSVERPDGSNFTLKIRSTKLEDSAMYFCASRGTGFGSNQPQHFGDGTRLSIL.

J is TRBJ1-5 and V is TRBV7-2, with D unclear. V was clipped by 0 bases and J by 7 bases, with 13 bases between them. CDR3 length: 15 residues. The germline V gene encodes CDR1 SGHTA and CDR2 FQGNSA. The CDR3 DNA is TGTGCCAGCAGCTTAGCGCTCGGGGTTGGGCAGCCCCAGCATTTT. This gives the protein CASSLALGVGQPQHF.

The CDR3 loop is CAMPDRFASCGYTF. The CDR3 DNA sequence: TGCGCCATGCCTGACAGGTTCGCATCATGTGGCTACACCTTC. V is TRBV5-1 and J is TRBJ1-2; D is perhaps TRBD1 (6 bases). Germline V CDR1 and CDR2: SGHRS, YFSETQ. This CDR3 spans 14 amino acids. The V gene lost 9 bases and the J gene lost 7 bases, with 22 bases spanning the gap.

The CDR3: CASSLRGEEYF. Written as DNA, the CDR3 is TGTGCCAGCAGCTTGCGGGGGGAGGAGTACTTC. This rearrangement joins TRBV5-6 to TRBJ2-7; 7 nucleotides agree with TRBD2. Trimming cost V 1 base and J 11 bases; bases outside gene matches: 3. The CDR3 has 11 residues. Germline CDR1 SGHDT, CDR2 YYEEEE.

The gene calls are TRBV5-1 and TRBJ2-6, with unresolved D. The V gene lost 0 bases and the J gene lost 4 bases, with 5 bases spanning the gap. This CDR3 has 14 amino acids. Germline CDR1 reads SGHRS; CDR2 reads YFSETQ. CDR3 region: CASSLGMGANVLTF. The CDR3 DNA reads as TGCGCCAGCAGCTTGGGTATGGGGGCCAACGTCCTGACTTTC. Based on the CDR3 plus reference TRBV5-1 and TRBJ2-6, the full variable domain is KAGVTQTPRYLIKTRGQQVTLSCSPISGHRSVSWYQQTPGQGLQFLFEYFSETQRNKGNFPGRFSGRQFSNSRSEMNVSTLELGDSALYLCASSLGMGANVLTFGAGSRLTVL.

The chain uses TRBV27 and TRBJ2-3; tentatively, D is TRBD2 (5 bases). This CDR3 spans 16 amino acids. The ends were cut back, 2 bases at V and 2 bases at J, with 14 bases in the middle. Germline V gives CDR1 MNHEY, CDR2 SMNVEV (reference sequence). CDR3 in amino acids: CASSLNSADNTDTQYF. DNA for the CDR3: TGTGCCAGCAGTTTAAATTCAGCGGATAACACAGATACGCAGTATTTT.

This rearrangement joins TRBV30 to TRBJ1-1; tentatively, D is TRBD1 (6 bases). The CDR3 runs 15 residues. V dropped 5 bases and J dropped 4 bases, with 20 bases sitting between them. Germline V lookup: CDR1 GTSNPN, CDR2 SVGIG (reference sequence). CDR3 sequence: CAWENPTGLSTEAFF. Written as DNA, the CDR3 is TGTGCCTGGGAAAACCCGACAGGCCTGAGCACTGAAGCTTTCTTT.

The chain is built from TRBV9 and TRBJ1-5; a possible D gene is TRBD1 (5 bases). This CDR3 contains 16 residues. Looked up from germline, CDR1 is SGDLS and CDR2 is YYNGEE. V shed 0 bases and J shed 7 bases, with 17 bases lying between them. DNA for the CDR3: TGTGCCAGCAGCGTAGCAAGGGGTGGAGGGATCCAGCCCCAGCATTTT. It encodes CASSVARGGGIQPQHF.

Here the CDR3 DNA reads TGTGCCAGCAGTTTACTAGCGGGGGCCCGCTACAATGAGCAGTTCTTC. This encodes CASSLLAGARYNEQFF. This rearrangement joins TRBV27 to TRBJ2-1; TRBD2 aligns across 10 bases. V shed 2 bases, J shed 3 bases, and the junction held 4 bases outside the gene matches. Per germline, CDR1 MNHEY and CDR2 SMNVEV (reference sequence). The CDR3 spans 16 residues.

This clone showed up just once. This sequence joins TRBV7-6 and TRBJ2-7; TRBD2 matches 12 bases. Germline CDR1 SGHVS, CDR2 FNYEAQ. The CDR3 has 15 residues. After removal of 5 bases from V and 5 bases from J, the junction contained 7 bases not matched to a gene. CDR3 bases: TGTGCCAGCAGCCGGACTAGCGGGGTTGTCGACGAGCAGTACTTC. Translated, it gives CASSRTSGVVDEQYF.